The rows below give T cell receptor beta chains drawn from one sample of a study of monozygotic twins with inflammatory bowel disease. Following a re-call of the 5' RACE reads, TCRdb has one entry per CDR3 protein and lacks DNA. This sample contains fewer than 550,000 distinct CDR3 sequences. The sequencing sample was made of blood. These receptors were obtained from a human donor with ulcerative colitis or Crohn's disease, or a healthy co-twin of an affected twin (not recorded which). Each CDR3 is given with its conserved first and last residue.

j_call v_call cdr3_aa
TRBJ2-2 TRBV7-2 CASSSSRVDGELFF
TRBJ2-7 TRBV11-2 CASRMKVSYEQYF
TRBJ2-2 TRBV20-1 CSARVRAGELFF
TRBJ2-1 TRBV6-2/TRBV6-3 CASSQPTLVASYNEQFF
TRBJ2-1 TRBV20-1 CSAFGGSYNEQFF
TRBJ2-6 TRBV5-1 CASTAPGHLSGANVLTF
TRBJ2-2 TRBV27 CASSFGGTTGELFF
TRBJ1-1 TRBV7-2 CASSFRRLNTEAFF
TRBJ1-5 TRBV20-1 CSARHPGGDQPQHF
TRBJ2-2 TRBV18 CASSSGLAGVAGELFF
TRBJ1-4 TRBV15 CATSRSKQGIGEKLFF
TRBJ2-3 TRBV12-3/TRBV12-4 CASRRGVNTDTQYF
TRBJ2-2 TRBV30 CAWGQVNTGELFF
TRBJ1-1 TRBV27 CASSFIGGSTEAFF
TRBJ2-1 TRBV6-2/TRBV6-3 CASTLGQGASGEQFF
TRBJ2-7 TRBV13 CASSQGQGVSQEQYF
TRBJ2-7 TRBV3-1 CASSQAGGYEQYF
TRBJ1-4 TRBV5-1 CASSKQGYNEKLFF
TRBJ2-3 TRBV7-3 CASSLTGLDAQYF
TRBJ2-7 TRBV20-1 CSAREGGEQYF
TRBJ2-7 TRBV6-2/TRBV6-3 CASKEAGYYEQYF
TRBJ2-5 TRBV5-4 CASSPSGGVGETQYF
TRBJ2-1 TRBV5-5 CASSLGGTNEQFF
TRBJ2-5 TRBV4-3 CASSQGGGETQYF
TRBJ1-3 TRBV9 CASSPTSGGSGNTIYF
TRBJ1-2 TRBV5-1 CASSLEPGTVYGYTF
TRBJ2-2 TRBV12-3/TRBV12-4 CASSLLGTPGELFF
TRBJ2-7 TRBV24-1 CATSDFPGSEQYF
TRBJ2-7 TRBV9 CASSVSTLGYEQYF
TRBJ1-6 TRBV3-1 CASSPRNNSPLHF
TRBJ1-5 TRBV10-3 CAISESKRSNPNQPQHF
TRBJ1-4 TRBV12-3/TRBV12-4 CASSWTVGEKLFF
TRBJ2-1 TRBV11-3 CASSLWDTSYNEQFF